This TCR beta chain was identified during a study of PD-L1 blockade in urothelial cancer. Across the study: Median T cell yield per blood sample was around 130,000 cells.

Clones were read by immunoSEQ multiplex PCR, and TCRdb kept only the in-frame ones, dropping some. The sample contains 75,000 to 95,000 clones, less than 95% of which appear only once. Germline CDR1 is MNHEY and CDR2 is SVGAGI. V was cut by 2 bases and J by 1 base, with 5 bases left in between. The CDR3 is 13 amino acids. The time point was: peripheral blood 6 weeks after treatment start. The source is a woman aged 80 or over with urothelial cancer. Sequencing used PBMCs, obtained around atezolizumab (anti-PD-L1) treatment. The V gene is TRBV6-5, the J gene TRBJ1-1; D gene ambiguous. The CDR3 loop is CASSYGQNTEAFF. DNA of the CDR3: TGTGCCAGCAGTTACGGCCAGAACACTGAAGCTTTCTTT.